This T cell receptor (beta chain) was captured in a study of blood T cells in healthy people across ages. Regarding the study as a whole: More naive CD4+ cells and higher diversity were found in long-lived than in aged donors.

Looked up from germline, CDR1 is MNHEY and CDR2 is SVGAGI. CDR3 length: 14 residues. This clonotype is a singleton in its sample. Its specificity is not known. A second PCR of about 7 to 12 cycles used a sample-barcoded 5' primer and a J-beta primer mix. Per sample, CDR3-containing paired-end reads numbered at least 2.5 million. TCRdb called the 5' RACE reads again in MiXCR, with one record for every CDR3 protein. The sample yields around 1.5 million distinct CDR3 sequences, about 35% seen once. The sequencing sample was made of blood. This TCR was recovered from a woman aged 30 to 39 in good health. The gene calls are TRBV6-5 and TRBJ2-5, with 9 bases fitting TRBD1. The better agreement between TRBJ2-7 and the DNA end casts doubt on the J call. The CDR3 DNA is TGTGCCAGCAGGGCGACAGGGGGGCGCGACGAGCAGTACTTC. As protein: CASRATGGRDEQYF.